One and the same sample provided the 8 T cell receptor beta chains below, sequenced in a study of blood T cell repertoires in COVID-19. Data came from immunoSEQ multiplex PCR; TCRdb stores just in-frame clones and leaves some out. The sample includes 200,000 to 300,000 clones, about 87% of them seen just once. Sequencing was done on a sample of PBMCs or T cells enriched from blood (not recorded which). Receptors were obtained from a woman aged 40 to 50 with acute COVID-19.

This clone turned up a few times. The gene calls are TRBV9 and TRBJ1-1, with 7 bases that match TRBD1. Germline CDR1 is SGDLS and CDR2 is YYNGEE. CDR3 length: 14 amino acids. The V gene end was trimmed by 4 bases and the J gene end by 5 bases; junction bases not matched to a gene: 8. This CDR3 reads CASSTGDRETEAFF. The CDR3 bases are TGTGCCAGCAGCACGGGGGACAGAGAGACTGAAGCTTTCTTT. Based on the CDR3 plus reference TRBV9 and TRBJ1-1, the full variable domain is DSGVTQTPKHLITATGQRVTLRCSPRSGDLSVYWYQQSLDQGLQFLIQYYNGEERAKGNILERFSAQQFPDLHSELNLSSLELGDSALYFCASSTGDRETEAFFGQGTRLTVV.

CDR3 amino acids: CASRFAGGPSGDEQFF. DNA of the CDR3: TGTGCCAGTAGATTCGCGGGAGGGCCGTCCGGCGATGAGCAGTTCTTC. The chain uses TRBV19 and TRBJ2-1; TRBD2 aligns across 9 bases. The germline V gene encodes CDR1 LNHDA and CDR2 SQIVND (reference sequence). CDR3 length equals 16 residues. J lost 8 bases, V lost 6 bases, and 14 bases had no gene match.

This rearrangement joins TRBV12-3 or TRBV12-4 to TRBJ2-5; tentatively, D is TRBD2 (5 bases). The CDR3 contains 13 residues. V was trimmed by 7 bases and J by 4 bases, leaving 13 bases between them. CDR3: CASTHRGGETQYF. DNA of the CDR3: TGTGCCAGCACCCACCGGGGTGGAGAGACCCAGTACTTC.

Worth noting for this clone: This may stem from a read error, because a much larger clone lies one nucleotide away. The CDR3 DNA follows: TGCGCCAGCAGGATCGGGACTAGCGGCTACAATGAGCAGTTCTTC. Translating it yields CASRIGTSGYNEQFF. The chain recombines TRBV5-1 with TRBJ2-1; TRBD2 matches at 11 bases. CDR1 is SGHRS and CDR2 is YFSETQ in the germline V gene. The junction had 4 bases not matched to a gene; V was cut back by 5 bases and J by 3 bases. The CDR3 sequence is 15 residues long.

This clone was counted only a few times. V usage is TRBV9 and J usage is TRBJ1-1; D unresolved. The CDR3 extends over 15 amino acids. Germline loops: CDR1 SGDLS, CDR2 YYNGEE. V lost 1 base to trimming and J lost 1 base, with 11 bases between them. CDR3 sequence (DNA): TGTGCCAGCAGCGTAAGCGGACTGACGAACACTGAAGCTTTCTTT. As protein: CASSVSGLTNTEAFF.

This clone was found a few times. The V and J genes are TRBV4-3 and TRBJ2-3; D is unresolved. Germline values: CDR1 LGHNA, CDR2 YSLEER. The V and J ends lost 0 bases and 2 bases respectively, with 12 bases between them. This CDR3 spans 16 amino acids. The CDR3 nucleotides are TGCGCCAGCAGCCAAGAGGGCGCAGGATTCACAGATACGCAGTATTTT. It is translated as CASSQEGAGFTDTQYF.

Here the CDR3 reads CASSGVVGHQPQHF. CDR3 DNA: TGTGCCAGCAGCGGAGTCGTAGGTCATCAGCCCCAGCATTTT. J is TRBJ1-5 and V is TRBV7-9; D gene ambiguous. V was trimmed by 5 bases and J by 5 bases, leaving 13 bases between them. CDR3 length: 14 amino acids. The germline V gene encodes CDR1 SEHNR and CDR2 FQNEAQ (reference sequence).

To note about this clone: At one boundary the junction diverges from the germline segment, which might be a read error. V usage is TRBV6-5 and J usage is TRBJ1-4, with TRBD1 matching over 8 bases. The V gene's germline CDR1 is MNHEY and CDR2 SVGAGI. The CDR3 has 14 amino acids. The DNA for the CDR3 is TGTGTCAGCAGTTGGACAGGGTCGGATGAAAAACTGTTTTTT. It yields the protein CVSSWTGSDEKLFF.